A single sample gave rise to the 21 T cell receptor beta chains below, sequenced in a study of blood T cell repertoires in COVID-19. The table came from immunoSEQ multiplex PCR; TCRdb's copy has only in-frame clones and leaves some out. This repertoire shows 350,000 to 450,000 clones, 85% to 90% found once; its top ten account for approximately 1.5%. Sequencing was carried out using PBMCs or T cells enriched from blood (not recorded which). The receptors shown here come from a woman between 25 and 40 years old who had recovered from COVID-19.

The chain is built from TRBV3-1 (or the pseudogene TRBV3-2) and TRBJ2-7; 9 bases are a match to TRBD1. J lost 2 bases, V lost 2 bases, and 7 bases had no gene match. The CDR3 runs to 16 residues. The germline V gene encodes CDR1 LGHDT and CDR2 YNNKEL (reference sequence). The CDR3 spells CASSQSFRTGAYEQYF. CDR3 coding DNA: TGTGCCAGCAGCCAATCCTTCAGGACAGGGGCCTACGAGCAGTACTTC.

J is TRBJ2-3 and V is TRBV3-1 (or the pseudogene TRBV3-2); TRBD2 might be the D (6 bases). The CDR3 spans 17 residues. The germline V gene encodes CDR1 LGHDT and CDR2 YNNKEL (reference sequence). The V end was cut by 0 bases, the J end by 4 bases, with 17 bases between. CDR3 DNA: TGTGCCAGCAGCCAAGAAAACCGGGGGTTGGCCCCAGATACGCAGTATTTT. Translating it yields CASSQENRGLAPDTQYF.

This chain connects TRBV11-2 to TRBJ1-6; 7 positions agree with TRBD1. V lost 4 bases, J lost 9 bases, and 12 bases stayed unmatched. Germline V CDR1 and CDR2: SGHAT, FQNNGV. The CDR3 is 16 residues long. CDR3 in amino acids: CASSSLRDSIISPLHF. CDR3 DNA sequence: TGTGCCAGCAGCTCCCTGCGGGACAGTATAATTTCACCCCTCCACTTT.

V and J are TRBV23-1 and TRBJ1-3; 8 bases match TRBD1. TRBV23-1 is annotated as an ORF whose role is uncertain. The CDR3 length is 20 residues. Trimming at V came to 0 bases and at J to 0 bases, leaving 13 bases not matched to a gene. CDR3 sequence (DNA): TGCGCCAGCAGTCAATCGGGGCGGACAGGGTTTTCAAGCTCTGGAAACACCATATATTTT. It translates to CASSQSGRTGFSSSGNTIYF.

The rearrangement links TRBV6-5 to TRBJ2-2, with D hard to call. Germline V gene sequence: CDR1 MNHEY, CDR2 SVGAGI. The CDR3 contains 15 residues. Trimming removed 6 bases from V and 5 bases from J, with 16 bases in between. The chain's CDR3 is CASRAATLFTGELFF. The CDR3 nucleotides are TGTGCCAGCAGAGCCGCGACACTTTTTACCGGGGAGCTGTTTTTT.

This clone was seen just once. The chain joins TRBV19 to TRBJ1-4, with D possibly matching TRBD1 (5 bases). Trimming took off 5 bases at V and 0 bases at J, with 16 bases between the two ends. Germline loops: CDR1 LNHDA, CDR2 SQIVND (reference sequence). The CDR3 runs 17 residues. The CDR3 nucleotides read TGTGCCAGTAGTCAAAGGGGCCTTTGGGCAACTAATGAAAAACTGTTTTTT. Amino acid sequence: CASSQRGLWATNEKLFF.

This clone was seen at least ten times. The chain carries TRBV3-1 (or the pseudogene TRBV3-2) and TRBJ2-3; maybe TRBD1 (5 bases). Per the germline V gene, CDR1 is LGHDT and CDR2 is YNNKEL (reference sequence). The CDR3 totals 12 residues. With 3 bases removed from V and 9 bases from J, the gap between germline ends came to 10 bases. The CDR3 protein is CASSHPWGTQYF. In DNA, the CDR3 is TGTGCCAGCAGCCACCCGTGGGGCACGCAGTATTTT.

This sequence joins TRBV30 and TRBJ1-2; 8 positions agree with TRBD1. Trimming at V came to 4 bases and at J to 2 bases, leaving 6 bases not matched to a gene. Looked up from germline, CDR1 is GTSNPN and CDR2 is SVGIG (reference sequence). The CDR3 sequence is 14 residues long. The CDR3 DNA sequence: TGTGCCTGGACAGGGGGCGCCCCCAACTATGGCTACACCTTC. It translates to CAWTGGAPNYGYTF.

This clone is a singleton in its sample. V is TRBV7-6 and J is TRBJ2-6; maybe TRBD2 (5 bases). CDR1 and CDR2 from the germline V gene are SGHVS and FNYEAQ. V lost 5 bases and J 2 bases, leaving 10 bases between the germline ends. This CDR3 region has 15 residues. As DNA, the CDR3 is TGTGCCAGCAGCCGGGGTGGGGCTGGGGCCAACGTCCTGACTTTC. This codes for CASSRGGAGANVLTF.

V is TRBV28 and J is TRBJ1-2; D not resolved. Germline loops: CDR1 MDHEN, CDR2 SYDVKM. V was cut by 11 bases and J by 4 bases, with 8 bases left in between. CDR3 size: 10 residues. The CDR3 DNA follows: TGTGCCTCGGGGTTCTATGGCTACACCTTC. Translation gives CASGFYGYTF.

The chain joins TRBV6-2 or TRBV6-3 to TRBJ1-5; TRBD1 might be the D (5 bases). Per the germline V gene, CDR1 is MNHEY and CDR2 is SVGEGT. The length of the CDR3 is 13 residues. The V end lost 6 bases, the J end lost 2 bases, and 8 bases lay between the germline ends. The CDR3 is CASSTGGNQPQHF. DNA for the CDR3: TGTGCCAGCAGCACAGGTGGCAATCAGCCCCAGCATTTT.

The rearrangement links TRBV27 to TRBJ1-5; 10 nucleotides line up with TRBD1. The CDR3 is made up of 16 amino acids. Losses at the gene ends were 6 bases for V and 6 bases for J; bases not matched to a gene: 11. Germline CDR1 and CDR2: MNHEY and SMNVEV (reference sequence). The CDR3 DNA sequence: TGTGCCAGCAGGGCGGCGACAGGGGGCGTGGGTCAGCCCCAGCATTTT. Protein: CASRAATGGVGQPQHF.

The chain is built from TRBV5-1 and TRBJ1-1; D perhaps matches TRBD1 (6 bases). The CDR3 has 14 amino acids. Per the germline V gene, CDR1 is SGHRS and CDR2 is YFSETQ. Deletions cut 4 bases from V and 5 bases from J, with 15 bases between. The CDR3 protein is CASSVRDIQTEAFF. In nucleotides, the CDR3 is TGCGCCAGCAGCGTCCGGGACATTCAAACTGAAGCTTTCTTT.

The V call is TRBV30, the J call TRBJ1-2; 9 bases align to TRBD1. The CDR3 extends over 15 amino acids. V dropped 1 base and J dropped 8; count of bases not matched to a gene: 11. Germline CDR1 GTSNPN, CDR2 SVGIG (reference sequence). CDR3 nucleotide sequence: TGTGCCTGGAGTGGCTACGGGACAGGGCTTGGGGGCTACACCTTC. Translated: CAWSGYGTGLGGYTF. Looking up the rest from reference TRBV30 and TRBJ1-2 gives the full variable domain: SQTIHQWPATLVQPVGSPLSLECTVEGTSNPNLYWYRQAAGRGLQLLFYSVGIGQISSEVPQNLSASRPQDRQFILSSKKLLLSDSGFYLCAWSGYGTGLGGYTFGSGTRLTVV.

The gene calls are TRBV19 and TRBJ2-2; possible D gene TRBD2, 6 bases. The CDR3 has 15 residues. V lost 6 bases, J lost 2 bases, and 13 bases lay in between. The germline V gene has CDR1 LNHDA and CDR2 SQIVND (reference sequence). CDR3 coding DNA: TGTGCCAGTAGGACCACCGGGAGTAACACCGGGGAGCTGTTTTTT. Protein product: CASRTTGSNTGELFF.

This CDR3 is CASSLQGPPGELFF. In nucleotides, the CDR3 is TGTGCCAGCAGCCTACAGGGTCCACCCGGGGAGCTGTTTTTT. V and J are TRBV7-9 and TRBJ2-2; TRBD1 might be the D (6 bases). Trimming pared 5 bases from V and 6 bases from J, leaving 13 bases between. The germline CDR1 and CDR2 sequences are SEHNR and FQNEAQ (reference sequence). CDR3 length: 14 residues.

J is TRBJ2-3 and V is TRBV9, with 8 bases that match TRBD2. Germline loops: CDR1 SGDLS, CDR2 YYNGEE. CDR3 length: 14 amino acids. The V and J ends lost 4 bases and 0 bases, in that order; junction bases with no gene match: 1. The CDR3 region is CASSPGGSTDTQYF. CDR3 bases: TGTGCCAGCAGCCCGGGGGGGAGCACAGATACGCAGTATTTT.

V gene TRBV15 combines with J gene TRBJ1-6; 10 positions match TRBD1. This CDR3 region has 16 residues. The trim removed 0 bases at V and 9 bases at J, leaving 5 bases unmatched. Germline V lookup: CDR1 LNHNV, CDR2 YYDKDF (reference sequence). The CDR3 spells CATSRDGQGVASPLHF. The CDR3 DNA reads as TGTGCCACCAGCAGAGATGGACAGGGGGTGGCTTCACCCCTCCACTTT.

The rearrangement links TRBV2 to TRBJ1-2; no firm D call. The germline gives CDR1 SNHLY, CDR2 FYNNEI. The CDR3 is made up of 11 amino acids. V lost 5 bases to trimming and J lost 8 bases, with 9 bases between them. CDR3 sequence: CASSLRWGYTF. In DNA, the CDR3 is TGTGCCAGCAGTTTACGGTGGGGCTACACCTTC.

The J gene is TRBJ2-1, the V gene TRBV3-1 (or the pseudogene TRBV3-2), with TRBD2 matching 10 bases. V was clipped by 1 base and J by 10 bases; unmatched bases: 10. The CDR3 spans 16 residues. Germline CDR1 is LGHDT and CDR2 is YNNKEL (reference sequence). The DNA of the CDR3 is TGTGCCAGCAGCCAAGTGAGGAGCGGGGGGGATTCCGAGCAGTTCTTC. It specifies CASSQVRSGGDSEQFF.

The chain joins TRBV2 to TRBJ2-5; TRBD1 aligns across 7 bases. The CDR3 loop spans 13 amino acids. CDR1 is SNHLY and CDR2 is FYNNEI in the germline V gene. The V gene end was trimmed by 4 bases and the J gene end by 5 bases; junction bases not matched to a gene: 4. The CDR3, as DNA: TGTGCCAGCAGTGGACAGGGCCTGGAGACCCAGTACTTC. Translation: CASSGQGLETQYF.